A selection of T cell receptor beta chains follows, all from one sample in a study of cytomegalovirus exposure and HLA in healthy donors. Assay: immunoSEQ multiplex PCR; the TCRdb copy retains only in-frame clones and omits some. The specimen's table records about 210,000 clones. The sample was PBMCs. Receptors were obtained from a woman younger than 45 in good health and CMV-seropositive. Both conserved end residues are part of each CDR3. Fields, in order: V gene, D gene, J gene, CDR3 protein, CDR3 DNA. D genes are given only for firm matches.

TRBV7-2	NA	TRBJ1-1	CASSLAGGGTEAFF	TGTGCCAGCAGTCTAGCTGGGGGGGGCACTGAAGCTTTCTTT
TRBV7-9	NA	TRBJ2-1	CATGDTSVSEQFF	TGTGCCACCGGGGACACGAGCGTCAGTGAGCAGTTCTTC
TRBV5-4	TRBD1	TRBJ1-2	CASSLGQGRNYGYTF	TGTGCCAGCAGCCTTGGACAGGGGAGGAACTATGGCTACACCTTC
TRBV19	NA	TRBJ1-1	CASSIDRGQKAFF	TGTGCCAGTAGTATAGATCGAGGGCAGAAAGCTTTCTTT
TRBV7-2	NA	TRBJ1-1	CASSLESLLNTEAFF	TGTGCCAGCAGCTTAGAATCGCTACTCAACACTGAAGCTTTCTTT
TRBV4-1	TRBD1	TRBJ1-5	CASSQTGGQPQHF	TGCGCCAGCAGCCAAACAGGGGGACAGCCCCAGCATTTT
TRBV19	TRBD1	TRBJ1-2	CASSMWDRAIDGYTF	TGTGCCAGTAGTATGTGGGACAGGGCCATCGACGGCTACACCTTC
TRBV9	TRBD1	TRBJ1-2	CASSGGRWNYGYTF	TGTGCCAGCTCAGGGGGGAGGTGGAACTATGGCTACACCTTC
TRBV4-1	TRBD1	TRBJ1-4	CASSQRQGNEKLFF	TGCGCCAGCAGCCAAAGACAGGGTAATGAAAAACTGTTTTTT
TRBV29-1	NA	TRBJ2-3	CSVEGGGVGTDTQYF	TGCAGCGTTGAAGGAGGGGGGGTCGGCACAGATACGCAGTATTTT
TRBV15	NA	TRBJ1-1	CATSGPPGVPNTEAFF	TGTGCCACCAGCGGACCCCCGGGGGTTCCCAACACTGAAGCTTTCTTT
TRBV25-1	NA	TRBJ2-5	CASSEAPGLETQYF	TGTGCCAGCAGTGAGGCTCCGGGTTTGGAGACCCAGTACTTC
TRBV5-1	NA	TRBJ2-1	CASSPDSPNNEQFF	TGCGCCAGCAGCCCTGACAGCCCAAACAATGAGCAGTTCTTC
TRBV5-6	NA	TRBJ2-7	CASSLVSRSGRPYEQYF	TGTGCCAGCAGCTTGGTATCTCGTAGCGGAAGACCCTACGAGCAGTACTTC
TRBV29-1	NA	TRBJ1-1	CSVVLPGRGMEQGAFF	TGCAGCGTTGTTCTGCCCGGTCGCGGAATGGAACAGGGAGCTTTCTTT
TRBV5-5	TRBD2	TRBJ2-5	CASSPAGGSAETQYF	TGTGCCAGCAGCCCCGCGGGGGGCTCGGCTGAGACCCAGTACTTC
TRBV20-1	NA	TRBJ1-2	CSASGGYGYTF	TGCAGTGCTAGCGGGGGGTATGGCTACACCTTC
TRBV18	TRBD1	TRBJ1-4	CASSPDGQGEKLFF	TGTGCCAGCTCACCAGACGGACAGGGTGAAAAACTGTTTTTT
TRBV13	TRBD1	TRBJ2-7	CASSLAGDSYEQYF	TGTGCCAGCAGCTTAGCAGGGGACAGCTACGAGCAGTACTTC
TRBV7-2	NA	TRBJ1-5	CASSLHQGGNQPQHF	TGTGCCAGCAGCTTACATCAGGGCGGCAATCAGCCCCAGCATTTT
TRBV4-1	NA	TRBJ1-5	CASSQVPTGGGYQPQHF	TGCGCCAGCAGCCAAGTCCCAACGGGGGGCGGTTATCAGCCCCAGCATTTT
TRBV19	TRBD1	TRBJ1-2	CASSFRTGWENYGYTF	TGTGCCAGTAGCTTTAGGACAGGGTGGGAGAACTATGGCTACACCTTC
TRBV2	NA	TRBJ1-1	CASSEEQGTEAFF	TGTGCCAGCAGTGAAGAACAGGGCACTGAAGCTTTCTTT
TRBV9	TRBD1	TRBJ1-2	CASSPRTGGALYGYTF	TGTGCCAGCAGCCCAAGGACAGGGGGCGCGCTCTATGGCTACACCTTC
TRBV6-5	NA	TRBJ2-7	CASKSAQAIYEQYF	TGTGCCAGCAAGTCCGCACAGGCCATCTACGAGCAGTACTTC
TRBV4-3	TRBD2	TRBJ2-3	CASSLILAGVKGDTQYF	TGCGCCAGCAGCCTGATACTAGCGGGAGTTAAGGGGGATACGCAGTATTTT
TRBV19	NA	TRBJ2-6	CASETVSSGANVLTF	TGTGCCAGCGAAACAGTTTCCTCTGGGGCCAACGTCCTGACTTTC
TRBV5-1	TRBD1	TRBJ2-5	CASTPGQGAETQYF	TGCGCCAGCACCCCGGGACAGGGGGCGGAGACCCAGTACTTC
TRBV19	TRBD2	TRBJ2-1	CASSIAGGTNEQFF	TGTGCCAGTAGTATAGCGGGAGGCACCAATGAGCAGTTCTTC
TRBV6-1	NA	TRBJ2-2	CATSPPGELFF	TGTGCCACCTCCCCTCCCGGGGAGCTGTTTTTT
TRBV13	NA	TRBJ1-5	CASSVHSNQPQHF	TGTGCCAGCAGTGTCCACTCAAATCAGCCCCAGCATTTT
TRBV14	TRBD2	TRBJ2-1	CASSQPKLIAGIYNEQFF	TGTGCCAGCAGCCAGCCTAAGCTTATAGCGGGAATCTACAATGAGCAGTTCTTC
TRBV7-2	TRBD2	TRBJ2-5	CASLTSGAQETQYF	TGTGCCAGCCTAACTAGCGGGGCCCAAGAGACCCAGTACTTC
TRBV4-1	NA	TRBJ2-5	CASSQDGLAQGETQYF	TGCGCCAGCAGCCAAGATGGGCTAGCCCAGGGGGAGACCCAGTACTTC
TRBV7-7	TRBD1	TRBJ2-1	CASSSRDRPYNEQFF	TGTGCCAGCAGCTCCCGGGACAGACCCTACAATGAGCAGTTCTTC
TRBV5-6	NA	TRBJ2-2	CASSLVDRTTGELFF	TGTGCCAGCAGCTTGGTCGACAGAACCACCGGGGAGCTGTTTTTT
TRBV11-2	NA	TRBJ2-1	CASSLDFTVEQFF	TGTGCCAGCAGCTTAGATTTTACGGTTGAGCAGTTCTTC
TRBV6-1	NA	TRBJ2-7	CASSGWPYPEGDEQYF	TGTGCCAGCAGTGGCTGGCCGTACCCCGAAGGGGACGAGCAGTACTTC
TRBV5-1	TRBD2	TRBJ2-1	CASSWTSGRGSSYNEQFF	TGCGCCAGCAGCTGGACTAGCGGGAGGGGGAGCTCCTACAATGAGCAGTTCTTC
TRBV6-5	NA	TRBJ2-7	CASRLLSSAYEQYF	TGTGCCAGCAGGTTACTGTCAAGCGCGTACGAGCAGTACTTC
TRBV27	NA	TRBJ2-7	CALAAGCSYEQYF	TGTGCCCTCGCCGCAGGGTGCTCCTACGAGCAGTACTTC
TRBV27	TRBD1	TRBJ2-5	CASSSLTGTDQETQYF	TGTGCCAGCAGTTCCCTTACCGGGACAGACCAAGAGACCCAGTACTTC
TRBV5-1	NA	TRBJ2-2	CASSLDRAVRELFF	TGCGCCAGCAGCTTGGACAGGGCAGTCCGGGAGCTGTTTTTT
TRBV2	TRBD2	TRBJ2-1	CASSEARGLGLREQFF	TGTGCCAGCAGTGAAGCAAGAGGACTAGGACTTAGGGAGCAGTTCTTC
TRBV19	NA	TRBJ1-5	CASSNHDYSNQPQHF	TGTGCCAGTAGTAACCACGACTATAGCAATCAGCCCCAGCATTTT
TRBV5-1	TRBD1	TRBJ1-2	CASSLKQGVSGYTF	TGCGCCAGCAGCTTGAAACAGGGGGTGAGTGGCTACACCTTC
TRBV27	NA	TRBJ2-2	CASSSLPASGELFF	TGTGCCAGCAGTTCTCTTCCGGCTAGCGGGGAGCTGTTTTTT
TRBV28	TRBD1	TRBJ2-7	CASSSPSGTGNEQYF	TGTGCCAGCAGCTCACCGTCGGGGACAGGGAACGAGCAGTACTTC
TRBV5-6	NA	TRBJ1-2	CASSLGRGYGYTF	TGTGCCAGCAGCTTGGGCAGGGGATATGGCTACACCTTC
TRBV29-1	NA	TRBJ2-1	CSVPSFNGGLSYNEQFF	TGCAGCGTTCCTAGTTTCAACGGAGGACTGAGCTACAATGAGCAGTTCTTC